This entry is about one TCR beta chain. The clone's antigen remains unknown. No quality values exist for individual bases; no much larger clone is one base distant. The library was obtained by the immunoSEQ multiplex PCR assay. A mixture of 60 forward primers for TCR Vbeta segments and 13 reverse primers for TCR Jbeta segments was used in the multiplex PCR. Amplification of the CDR3 region of rearranged TCR beta genes was performed with a multiplex PCR assay on genomic DNA. On the Illumina HiSeq System, the amplified TCR beta libraries were sequenced as 87-base-pair reads. In the paper's pipeline: A later analysis tallied 80 million to 95 million unique TCR beta chains across the 666 repertoires, and around 9.9 million of those chains were shared by two or more donors. To remove PCR and sequencing errors, raw reads were error-corrected and collapsed into unique sequences using a nearest-neighbor algorithm that merged closely related sequences. V, D and J gene segments were assigned by aligning CDR3 sequences to IMGT reference sequences. For a sequence to be retained, a match of at least six nucleotides was required to both a V gene segment and a J gene segment. Rearrangements were called productive when the CDR3 lacked stop codons and stayed in frame with V and J; all others were non-productive. Following IMGT convention, CDR3 was defined as the stretch from the second conserved V-encoded cysteine up to the conserved J-encoded phenylalanine. The earlier analysis of a few hundred of the donors excluded sequences that lacked an unambiguous match to a single V gene segment. An earlier analysis of just under 600 of the donors called V segments functional above 56.7% productive rearrangements and segregating when the between-donor standard deviation exceeded 5%. To diagnose cytomegalovirus status from the catalog of TCR beta chain sequences, a statistical classification framework was built. In a later analysis, TCR nucleotide sequences were compared against IMGT/GENE-DB human TR gene sequences so that V and J genes could be assigned. Using the TCRdist pipeline, a later analysis assigned CDR3 sequences along with most-parsimonious VDJ recombination scenarios. In a later analysis, every TCR beta chain was defined by the combination of its CDR3 amino acid sequence and its V-gene family, and reads without a unique V-gene family were dropped. To address suspected cross-contamination and a sequencing artifact, a later analysis removed over 500 highly shared, low-generation-probability nucleotide sequences. In a later analysis, a clonal expansion index was calculated for each public chain from normalized within-repertoire ranks of inferred template counts. Generation probabilities in a later analysis came from a VDJ recombination model fitted to out-of-frame rearrangements, and those results were checked against IGoR. A later analysis scored TCR-TCR, TCR-HLA and TCR-CMV co-occurrence with hypergeometric tests, applying a repertoire-size bias correction to TCR pairs. A later analysis estimated false discovery rates by permuting HLA or CMV assignments 20 times. In a later analysis, co-occurring TCRs were grouped with DBSCAN, and TCRdist sequence similarity was added when clustering was performed within HLA-allele-positive subsets. Repertoires with fewer than 30,000 or more than 120,000 public chains were left out of co-occurrence clustering, as were roughly five repertoires with anomalous nucleotide sharing. Here the immuneACCESS table is served through TCRdb, limited to in-frame sequences with V and J called. Missing clones are a known gap in these copies; in checked studies unresolved V genes cover under half, and the rest lacks a known reason. V and J calls and clone size come straight from that table; D and trimming were deduced from the DNA. The sample table holds some 130,000 clones, of which approximately 64% were seen once. The ten largest clones take up less than 3% of the sample.

V gives up 3 bases and J gives up 5 bases, and the segment between their germline ends measures 16 bases. From its cysteine to its phenylalanine, the CDR3 spans 15 amino acids. Only the CDR3 part of the read is kept: 45 bases, read in frame from the first base. CDR1 and CDR2 are read off the germline V gene as LGHNA and YNFKEQ. In total, 630 or so healthy bone marrow donors made up the cohort. At the time of sampling, every cohort member was nominally healthy, though immune exposures that went unrecorded were likely present. The donor was CMV seronegative and belonged to the group of around 400 seronegative cohort members. Every donor gave a peripheral blood sample, and the peripheral blood mononuclear cells from that sample were used for TCR beta sequencing. The Qiagen DNeasy Blood Extraction Kit was used to extract genomic DNA from the blood cell samples. The data are from a study of cytomegalovirus exposure and HLA in healthy donors (dated by TCRdb to 2016 to 2017). Regarding the complete study: An earlier analysis of several hundred of the donors reported approximately 280 Gb of sequence data and around 110 million unique TCR beta sequences obtained from around 180 million T cells. Roughly 300 gigabases of sequencing data and around 90 million unique TCR sequences made up an early release that covered 500 to 700 HLA-typed donors. Of the 398 genotyped donors, approximately 83% fell in the genetic ancestry cluster associated with self-reported Caucasian donors. The study aimed to test whether cataloging public T cell receptors could reveal signatures of past pathogen exposure. Using immunosequencing, the study profiled T cell repertoires from fewer than 700 subjects and related those repertoires to cytomegalovirus serostatus. In addition to the first cohort of several hundred subjects, a separate validation cohort of 130 or so different subjects was used. High-throughput TCR immunosequencing, statistical association of individual TCRs with disease status, and machine learning were combined to predict cytomegalovirus infection status. To study patterns of TCR occurrence, a later analysis re-analyzed previously published TCR beta repertoires from 700 or so donors and added high-resolution HLA genotyping. In the later analysis, no new phenotypic data were used to find candidate immune exposures; instead, reliance was placed on TCR beta sequences and their occurrence across donors. To decide whether each TCR beta V gene segment behaved as functional or pseudogenic, an earlier analysis of some 600 of the donors relied on high-throughput TCR beta sequencing. Donor age, sex, ethnicity and CMV serostatus were compiled alongside the repertoire data. A later genetic analysis took genome-wide SNP genotypes for about three fifths of the roughly 700 donors and used that subset as a discovery cohort. Every discovery cohort repertoire had been produced on one sequencing platform. HLA typing covered class I and class II loci at four-digit resolution. Typing coverage differed by locus: A, B, C, DRB1 and DQB1 were typed in about 629-640 donors, DQA1 in about 510, DPA1 in 606, and DPB1 in 472. Because of strong linkage in the cohort, roughly five DR-DQ haplotypes were treated as single units for association and clustering. Among about 410 genotyped donors of the cohort, an average of roughly 230,000 unique TCR beta nucleotide sequences was sequenced per donor, of which 15% to 20% were non-productive.

Overall results and qualifications from the work: Three of the identified cytomegalovirus-associated TCR beta chains were confirmed in vitro to be specific for cytomegalovirus antigens. In a later analysis, most CMV-associated TCR beta chains were found to appear HLA-restricted, with HLA associations seemingly driven largely by CMV exposure. Because counts were too low, seventeen rarely observed V segments, including chromosome 9 orphons, were excluded from the earlier analysis of 587 of the donors. Some IMGT-functional V segments, including TRBV6-2 and TRBV6-3, could not be distinguished by the 87-base-pair reads and were therefore excluded. The only immune exposure information available for the cohort was CMV serostatus. A later analysis associated about 17,000 TCR beta sequences with specific HLA alleles at a false discovery rate of 0.05. The authors suggested that the approach could potentially be extended to other disease states and immunological phenotypes. A further reported finding was that TCR beta sequences accurately predicted the HLA-A and HLA-B alleles for most subjects in the first cohort. The cohort was sequenced for TCR beta chains only, and without alpha or paired-chain data the features that could be detected were limited. Cytomegalovirus status was reported to be diagnosed by the classifier with high specificity and sensitivity in both the original and validation cohorts. In an earlier analysis of 587 of the donors, most TCR beta V segments appeared in productive rearrangements about 90% or about 30% of the time, broadly matching IMGT annotations. A later analysis reported that several top co-occurrence clusters appeared linked to parvovirus B19, influenza, CMV and Epstein-Barr virus. Strong co-occurrence of HLA alleles, especially DR and DQ, made assigning TCR associations to individual alleles difficult. The study gave a list of 150 to 200 TCR beta chains associated with cytomegalovirus. A later genetic analysis reported fewer N-insertions in productive TCRs among donors in an Asian-associated ancestry cluster than the roughly 650-donor mean. In a later analysis, the rate of TCR association differed among HLA loci, with DRB1 alleles having the most associated TCRs and HLA-C alleles having the fewest. In a later analysis, HLA-associated TCR beta chains showed more clonal expansion and lower generation probabilities than non-associated chains that were equally common. Most TCR sequences were seen in very few donors, while some public TCRs were found in many individuals. The sequencing pipeline was judged likely to have produced a cluster of highly shared sequence variants as a technical artifact. Sequencing depth was assumed to be roughly uniform across donors in the presence/absence analyses, though that assumption may not hold. Linkage disequilibrium might explain the correlated functional status among segregating V segments, but an unknown experimental factor could not be ruled out. In a later genetic analysis, a missense DCLRE1C variant was associated with V-gene and J-gene trimming of TCR beta chains, and the association was replicated in an independent cohort. Because HLA typing was unavailable for some donors at each locus, only the typed subset was used in association tests.

The chain links TRBV4-2 with TRBJ2-5, and possibly TRBD2, on 6 matching bases. This TCR was sampled from a woman aged 40 to 50 in good health and CMV-seronegative. Sequencing was done on a sample of PBMCs. The nucleotides are TGTGCCAGCAGCCAGACACCGGGACTCGTGGAGACCCAGTACTTC. It codes for CASSQTPGLVETQYF.